This T cell receptor beta chain originates from a study of control samples from healthy donors and cancer patients. Produced via immunoSEQ multiplex PCR; TCRdb's table is partial and in-frame only. Here the sample spans under 60,000 clones, roughly 94% being singletons. The receptor was isolated from a man aged 25-40 years in good health. Sequencing was done on a sample of blood.

The CDR3 protein is CASSGTLGKSEANEKLFF. The CDR3 nucleotides read TGTGCCAGCAGTGGGACCCTGGGGAAGAGCGAGGCTAATGAAAAACTGTTTTTT. The V call is TRBV28, the J call TRBJ1-4; a possible D gene is TRBD1 (5 bases). This CDR3 is 18 amino acids long. Germline-derived CDR1 and CDR2 are MDHEN and SYDVKM. V was trimmed by 5 bases and J by 3 bases, leaving 22 bases between them.